This T cell receptor beta chain was found in a study of regulatory T cells in long-lasting Graves disease (dated by TCRdb to 2020 to 2023). A note on the overall study: In the newly diagnosed Graves' disease group, patients had been taking antithyroid drugs for less than 3 months. The study took place in China and was registered as a clinical trial. Persistent Graves' disease patients were compared with newly diagnosed Graves' disease patients by peripheral blood TCR sequencing and RNA sequencing. A total of approximately 35 samples were covered by TCR sequencing, comprising some 13 persistent and 20 or so newly diagnosed Graves' disease patients. General conclusions and limits of the study: Patients with persistent disease shared more public clonotypes (around 2,500) than newly diagnosed patients did (more than 900). The authors noted that the small sample size was a limitation that may lower accuracy. Sequencing and analysis were restricted to the TCR beta chain. Compared with newly diagnosed patients, persistent Graves' disease patients had lower TCR Shannon entropy and fewer highly expanded clones, which suggests clonal expansion. The study examined only peripheral blood because the primary lesion, thyroid tissue, could not be accessed. TRBV28, TRBJ1-2 and TRBJ2-5 were preferentially used in persistent disease, while TRBV20-1 and TRBJ2-1 were favored in newly diagnosed disease.

The time point tag for this specimen amounts to: newly diagnosed GD, antithyroid drugs for less than 3 months. RNA was extracted from PBMCs in TRIzol for both TCR sequencing and RNA sequencing. Graves' disease was diagnosed according to American Thyroid Association guidelines. Patients for the study were recruited at an endocrinology department in Xi'an, China. Each patient gave approximately 9.7 milliliters of peripheral blood, collected in an EDTA anticoagulant tube. Ficoll Paque Plus density gradient separation was used to isolate PBMCs, and no further T cell sorting was done. An Agilent 2100 Bioanalyzer and agarose gel were used to check RNA quality, and a NanoDrop 2000 was used to measure RNA concentration. Library generation was performed with multiplex PCR. Sequencing instrument: Illumina HiSeq 4000. CDR3 regions were amplified by Arm-PCR with iRepertoire HTBI primers to construct TCR beta libraries. Before sequencing, the PCR products went through gel purification. As for how the authors treated the data: Gene usage analysis of CDR3 amino acid clonotypes relied on the roughly 64 TRBV and about 15 TRBJ segments identified across samples. COPE and FqMerger were used to merge the filtered high-quality paired reads into contigs. BLAST was used to align contigs to IMGT TRBV, TRBD and TRBJ reference genes, and CDR3 was defined according to IMGT. Highly expanded clones were defined as clonotypes with a frequency above 0.1%. Shannon entropy served as the measure of repertoire diversity, while the Gini coefficient captured V-J evenness. Clonotypes shared by more than one individual were considered public. TCRdb reworked the public reads: Q25 trimming with fastp, MiXCR clone assembly, productive beta chains retained. All rows with the same CDR3 protein become a single entry with the most common DNA and genes. The V and J calls follow TCRdb's processing rather than the paper's. Recorded for this sample are fewer than 350,000 distinct CDR3 sequences; over 15% of them occurred a single time. Roughly 40% of the sample comes from the top ten.

This clonotype was picked up a small number of times. This clone's antigen is unknown. Base qualities were left out, and no much larger clone turns up one base away. As encoded in the germline V gene, CDR1 is SGHRS while CDR2 is YFSETQ. The CDR3 measures 14 amino acids from cysteine to phenylalanine. Only the CDR3 portion is preserved as DNA: 42 bases, with reading frame beginning at the first base. Trimming takes 4 bases from V and 5 bases from J, and the germline ends sit 16 bases apart. The rearrangement joined TRBV5-1 to TRBJ2-7; TRBD1 is a weak D gene call, 6 bases matching. The material sequenced was peripheral blood mononuclear cells (PBMCs), taken at new diagnosis, from a patient treated with antithyroid drugs. The origin of this receptor is a female donor with Graves disease. The CDR3 protein: CASSPGAGLNEQYF. The nucleotide sequence reads as follows: TGCGCCAGCAGCCCAGGGGCAGGGTTGAACGAGCAGTACTTC.